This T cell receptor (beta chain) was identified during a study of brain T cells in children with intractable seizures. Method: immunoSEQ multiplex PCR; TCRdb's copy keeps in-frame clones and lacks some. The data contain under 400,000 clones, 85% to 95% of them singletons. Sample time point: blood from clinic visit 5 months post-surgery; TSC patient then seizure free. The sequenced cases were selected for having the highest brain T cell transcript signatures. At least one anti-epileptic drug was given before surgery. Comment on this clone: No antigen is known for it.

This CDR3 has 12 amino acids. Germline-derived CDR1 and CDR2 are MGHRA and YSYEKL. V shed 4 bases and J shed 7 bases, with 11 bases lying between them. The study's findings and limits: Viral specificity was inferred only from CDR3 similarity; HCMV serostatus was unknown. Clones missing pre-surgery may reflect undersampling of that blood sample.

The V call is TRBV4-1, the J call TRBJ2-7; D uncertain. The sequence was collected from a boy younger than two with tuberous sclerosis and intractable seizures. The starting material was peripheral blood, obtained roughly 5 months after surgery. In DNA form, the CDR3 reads TGCGCCAGCAGCCGCCACGGTAGGGAGCAGTACTTC. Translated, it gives CASSRHGREQYF.